Below are 11 T cell receptor beta chains sequenced from a single sample in a study of OX40 agonist ivuxolimab in advanced cancers. The table came from immunoSEQ multiplex PCR; TCRdb's copy has only in-frame clones and leaves some out. The sample consists of fewer than 20,000 clones, about three quarters of them appearing once. The sample was CD4+ or CD8+ T cells sorted from blood, taken in a trial of the OX40 agonist ivuxolimab. Receptors were obtained from an adult with an advanced solid tumor such as melanoma, head and neck, liver or kidney cancer.

This chain connects TRBV6-6 to TRBJ2-3; D may be TRBD1 or TRBD2 (5 bases each). The CDR3 loop spans 15 amino acids. Trimming left V 7 bases short and J 1 base short, with 15 bases between. The germline CDR1 and CDR2 sequences are MNHNY and SVGAGI (reference sequence). The CDR3 loop reads CASTYGGLGTDTQYF. The CDR3 DNA reads as TGTGCCAGCACATATGGGGGTCTAGGCACAGATACGCAGTATTTT.

This chain connects TRBV4-1 to TRBJ2-2, with a possible D match to TRBD1 (6 bases). This CDR3 contains 16 residues. CDR1 and CDR2 (germline): MGHRA, YSYEKL. The ends were cut back, 1 base at V and 1 base at J, with 10 bases in the middle. CDR3 sequence (DNA): TGCGCCAGCAGCCAAGTTCTACAGGGGAACACCGGGGAGCTGTTTTTT. As protein: CASSQVLQGNTGELFF.

The J gene is TRBJ2-3, the V gene TRBV4-2; 9 bases are a match to TRBD2. CDR1 and CDR2 (germline): LGHNA, YNFKEQ. Trimming took 0 bases from V and 5 from J; bases not matched to a gene: 6. The CDR3 consists of 16 residues. The CDR3, as DNA: TGTGCCAGCAGCCAAGAAGCGGGGGGCCTTGGAGATACGCAGTATTTT. Translating gives CASSQEAGGLGDTQYF.

A word on this clone: In the same sample, other DNA sequences code for this CDR3. The genes are TRBV19 and TRBJ1-1; D unclear. The CDR3 runs 14 residues. The germline V and J ends were trimmed by 7 bases and 0 bases, with 12 bases remaining between them. From germline, CDR1 is LNHDA and CDR2 SQIVND (reference sequence). In DNA, the CDR3 is TGTGCCAGTATCCCGACCGTCATGAACACTGAAGCTTTCTTT. This codes for CASIPTVMNTEAFF. Supplemented by reference TRBV19 and TRBJ1-1, the full variable domain reads DGGITQSPKYLFRKEGQNVTLSCEQNLNHDAMYWYRQDPGQGLRLIYYSQIVNDFQKGDIAEGYSVSREKKESFPLTVTSAQKNPTAFYLCASIPTVMNTEAFFGQGTRLTVV.

The chain has TRBV27 and TRBJ1-2; 10 positions agree with TRBD1. V was pared by 4 bases and J by 7 bases, with 6 bases of the junction left unmatched. CDR1 and CDR2 (germline): MNHEY, SMNVEV (reference sequence). The CDR3 is 14 amino acids. Written as DNA, the CDR3 is TGTGCCAGCAGTTCCCGGGACAGGGGTCCTGGCTACACCTTC. Its translation is CASSSRDRGPGYTF.

The chain recombines TRBV1 with TRBJ2-2; the table's TRBD2 call for D was not verified on the DNA. TRBV1 is tagged as a pseudogene. The CDR3 is 22 amino acids. Here the CDR3 DNA reads TGCACCAGCCCTTCGGGGGCCCAATGGGGGGGGCCCCGCCCACCGAACACCGGGGAGCTGTTTTTT. Its translation: CTSPSGAQWGGPRPPNTGELFF.

Notes on this clone: At one end, the junction sequence differs from germline, possibly due to a read error. V and J are TRBV13 and TRBJ2-3, with D unclear. This CDR3 is built from 14 residues. Looked up from germline, CDR1 is PRHDT and CDR2 is FYEKMQ (reference sequence). The CDR3 sequence: CASSLGGSTDTQYF. DNA of the CDR3: TGTGCCAGCAGCCTAGGTGGTAGCACAGATACGCAGTATTTT.

The J gene is TRBJ1-1, the V gene TRBV5-1; D unresolved. V lost 0 bases and J 1 base, leaving 13 bases between the germline ends. CDR1 and CDR2 from the germline V gene are SGHRS and YFSETQ. The CDR3 has 16 amino acids. CDR3 coding DNA: TGCGCCAGCAGCTTGGCCGGAACGGGCCCGAACACTGAAGCTTTCTTT. Translation gives CASSLAGTGPNTEAFF.

The chain joins TRBV6-6 to TRBJ1-1; D not resolved. V lost 2 bases to trimming and J lost 8 bases, with 9 bases between them. From germline, CDR1 is MNHNY and CDR2 SVGAGI (reference sequence). The CDR3 has 12 amino acids. CDR3 sequence (DNA): TGTGCCAGCAGTTACGTGGCGGGAGAAGCTTTCTTT. Amino acid sequence: CASSYVAGEAFF.

This clone was recorded a few times. The rearrangement links TRBV28 to TRBJ1-1; D might be TRBD1 (5 bases). With 6 bases removed from V and 1 base from J, the gap between germline ends came to 9 bases. Germline values: CDR1 MDHEN, CDR2 SYDVKM. CDR3 length: 13 residues. CDR3 sequence: CASSLTGNTEAFF. CDR3 coding DNA: TGTGCCAGCAGCTTAACAGGGAACACTGAAGCTTTCTTT.

The chain recombines TRBV9 with TRBJ2-6; 9 bases line up with TRBD2. The J segment lost 0 bases and the V segment lost 0 bases, leaving 7 bases of the junction unmatched. The CDR3 is 19 residues long. Germline-derived CDR1 and CDR2 are SGDLS and YYNGEE. CDR3: CASSVALTSGVSGANVLTF. For the CDR3, the DNA is TGTGCCAGCAGCGTAGCCCTGACTAGCGGAGTCTCTGGGGCCAACGTCCTGACTTTC.